This TCR beta chain was found in a study of blood T cell repertoires in COVID-19. Study at large: In each case, the material was cDNA or gDNA derived from T cells, B-cell-depleted T cells, or PBMCs.

As originally analysed: Estimation of nucleated cell counts relied on the amplification of reference gene primers. Some clones are missing from TCRdb's copy, which holds only in-frame ones; the method was immunoSEQ multiplex PCR. D and trimming were read from the DNA, whereas the V and J calls and clone size are those reported in that table. The table has fewer than 300,000 clones, roughly 86% seen once. Germline V gene data show CDR1 as ENHRY and CDR2 as SYGVKD. V was clipped by 2 bases and J by 5 bases, with 10 bases between them. The CDR3 runs to 13 residues. The sample consisted of peripheral blood. This TCR came from a middle-aged man who had recovered from COVID-19. The V gene is TRBV10-3, the J gene TRBJ2-7; tentative D call: TRBD2 (5 bases). CDR3 loop: CAISEIATHEQYF. CDR3 nucleotide sequence: TGTGCCATCAGTGAGATAGCGACCCACGAGCAGTACTTC.